This T cell receptor (beta chain) was identified in a study of T cells after yellow fever vaccination. Study results and limitations: After the booster, over 95% of CD4 and about nine tenths of CD8 primary-response clones were re-detected. Contaminating bulk clonotypes could be abundant in FACS-sorted repertoires.

This clonotype was recorded many times. Its specificity is unknown. The ends lost 2 bases at V and 0 bases at J; junction bases unmatched: 1. The CDR3 contains 16 residues. Germline assignment: CDR1 MNHEY and CDR2 SVGEGT. The study made its TCR cDNA through 5'RACE template switching. That step introduced a universal primer site along with UMIs. One entry per CDR3 protein results from TCRdb running MiXCR on the 5' RACE reads. The sample lists about 360,000 distinct CDR3 sequences; around 6.5% were seen once. The chain combines TRBV6-2 or TRBV6-3 with TRBJ2-2; 9 bases agree with TRBD1. The material was PBMCs, obtained 5 days after the yellow fever booster vaccination. This TCR came from a man aged 25 to 45 who received the YFV17D yellow fever vaccine. The CDR3 loop is CASSYRQGANTGELFF. Written as DNA, the CDR3 is TGTGCCAGCAGTTACAGACAGGGGGCGAACACCGGGGAGCTGTTTTTT.